This T cell receptor (beta chain) emerged from a study of blood T cells in healthy people across ages. General study results and limits: Naive CD4+ cells and diversity were both higher in long-lived donors than in aged donors.

Each individual donor underwent a draw of 8 to 10 milliliters of peripheral blood. V shed 6 bases and J shed 2 bases, with 14 bases lying between them. Germline CDR1 and CDR2: MNHEY and SVGAGI. This CDR3 is 14 amino acids long. On this clonotype itself: Antigen unknown.

Alongside a J-beta primer mix, a sample-barcoded 5' primer served in a second PCR lasting 7 to 11 cycles. Each cDNA was tagged by a template-switch adaptor containing 12 random nucleotides. TCRdb independently ran MiXCR on the 5' RACE reads; one entry per CDR3 protein. The table has about a million distinct CDR3 sequences, just over 50% seen once. This rearrangement joins TRBV6-5 to TRBJ2-7; D remains ambiguous. This TCR was recovered from a woman aged 55-69 years in good health. Material for sequencing was blood. CDR3 loop: CASSPVSTPYEQYF. CDR3 bases: TGTGCCAGCAGCCCGGTATCGACCCCCTACGAGCAGTACTTC.